These 9 T cell receptor beta chains came from one sample sequenced in a study of blood T cell repertoires in COVID-19. Clones were sequenced by immunoSEQ multiplex PCR, and TCRdb holds only the in-frame ones, with some missing. Here the sample spans about 150,000 clones, approximately 90% being singletons. Specimen: peripheral blood. The receptors derive from a woman aged 60-75 years with active or convalescent COVID-19.

This chain links TRBV6-5 with TRBJ1-2; 9 bases match TRBD1. The V gene end was trimmed by 6 bases and the J gene end by 5 bases; junction bases not matched to a gene: 4. Germline assignment: CDR1 MNHEY and CDR2 SVGAGI. This CDR3 contains 13 residues. The CDR3 loop reads CASSRDREYGYTF. The CDR3 coding sequence is TGTGCCAGCAGCCGGGACAGGGAGTATGGCTACACCTTC.

The V call is TRBV30, the J call TRBJ2-4; TRBD1 is a possible D gene (6 bases). The CDR3 contains 14 residues. V lost 3 bases and J 1 base, leaving 10 bases between the germline ends. Germline assignment: CDR1 GTSNPN and CDR2 SVGIG (reference sequence). The CDR3 bases are TGTGCCTGGAGGGAGCAGGGGGCCAAAAACATTCAGTACTTC. Its translation: CAWREQGAKNIQYF.

The chain employs TRBV25-1 and TRBJ2-5; 11 nucleotides agree with TRBD2. J lost 5 bases, V lost 4 bases, and 3 bases had no gene match. Germline V gene data show CDR1 as MGHDK and CDR2 as SYGVNS. The length of the CDR3 is 14 residues. CDR3 protein: CASSGLAGRETQYF. DNA for the CDR3: TGTGCCAGCAGTGGACTAGCGGGGAGGGAGACCCAGTACTTC.

The chain recombines TRBV5-4 with TRBJ2-2, with a possible D match to TRBD2 (5 bases). Looked up from germline, CDR1 is SGHNT and CDR2 is YYREEE (reference sequence). This CDR3 contains 13 residues. V dropped 4 bases and J dropped 3 bases, with 7 bases sitting between them. CDR3 sequence reads: CASSVDYTGELFF. The CDR3 region has the DNA TGTGCCAGCAGCGTGGACTACACCGGGGAGCTGTTTTTT.

This chain joins TRBV18 and TRBJ1-6; possibly TRBD1 for D (6 bases). Germline CDR1 reads KGHSH; CDR2 reads LQKENI. CDR3 length: 13 amino acids. With 5 bases removed from V and 7 bases from J, the gap between germline ends came to 9 bases. The CDR3 DNA follows: TGTGCCAGCTCAACCGACAGGAATTCACCCCTCCACTTT. Its translation is CASSTDRNSPLHF.

The chain joins TRBV14 to TRBJ2-7, with 8 bases fitting TRBD1. The CDR3 loop spans 11 amino acids. V shed 1 base and J 11 bases; nucleotides not matched to a gene: 1. The germline V gene encodes CDR1 SGHDN and CDR2 FVKESK. The CDR3 spells CASSQGQGKYF. CDR3 nucleotides: TGTGCCAGCAGCCAAGGACAGGGGAAGTACTTC.

This clone has just a few counts. The rearrangement joins TRBV2 to TRBJ1-1; a weak D match, TRBD1 (5 bases). The germline CDR1 and CDR2 sequences are SNHLY and FYNNEI. V was pared by 8 bases and J by 11 bases, with 21 bases between. The CDR3 totals 13 residues. CDR3 in amino acids: CASGGVGRIVAFF. CDR3 bases: TGTGCCAGCGGGGGGGTAGGGAGGATCGTGGCTTTCTTT.

The rearrangement joins TRBV5-1 to TRBJ2-6; TRBD1 aligns across 8 bases. In germline, CDR1 is SGHRS, CDR2 YFSETQ. The V gene end was trimmed by 3 bases and the J gene end by 0 bases; junction bases not matched to a gene: 8. This CDR3 has 18 residues. In nucleotides, the CDR3 is TGCGCCAGCAGCTGGGGGACAGGTCCCCTCTCTGGGGCCAACGTCCTGACTTTC. Its protein product is CASSWGTGPLSGANVLTF.

V and J are TRBV4-3 and TRBJ2-6; D not certain. The length of the CDR3 is 18 residues. Germline CDR1 and CDR2: LGHNA and YSLEER. V was cut by 0 bases and J by 0 bases, with 12 bases left in between. The chain's CDR3 is CASSQEGERRSGANVLTF. The DNA for the CDR3 is TGCGCCAGCAGCCAAGAAGGAGAACGACGCTCTGGGGCCAACGTCCTGACTTTC.